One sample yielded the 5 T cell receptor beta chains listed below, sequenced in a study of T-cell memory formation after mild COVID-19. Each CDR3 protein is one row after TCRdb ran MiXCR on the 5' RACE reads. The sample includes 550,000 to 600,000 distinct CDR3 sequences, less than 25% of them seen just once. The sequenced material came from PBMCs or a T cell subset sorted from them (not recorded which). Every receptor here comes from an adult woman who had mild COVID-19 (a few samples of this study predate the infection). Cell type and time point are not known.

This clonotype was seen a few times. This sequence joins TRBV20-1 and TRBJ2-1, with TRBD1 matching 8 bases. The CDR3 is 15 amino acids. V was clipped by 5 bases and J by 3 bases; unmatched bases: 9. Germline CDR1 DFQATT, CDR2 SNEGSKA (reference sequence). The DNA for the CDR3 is TGCAGTGCTGAAATCAGGGGGCTGGTCTACAATGAGCAGTTCTTC. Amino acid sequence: CSAEIRGLVYNEQFF.

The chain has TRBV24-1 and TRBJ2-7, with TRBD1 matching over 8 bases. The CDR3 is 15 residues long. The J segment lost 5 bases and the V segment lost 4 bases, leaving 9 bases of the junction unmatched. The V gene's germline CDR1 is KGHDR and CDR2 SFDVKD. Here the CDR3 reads CATSDPGQGTHEQYF. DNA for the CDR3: TGTGCCACCAGTGACCCTGGACAGGGTACCCACGAGCAGTACTTC.

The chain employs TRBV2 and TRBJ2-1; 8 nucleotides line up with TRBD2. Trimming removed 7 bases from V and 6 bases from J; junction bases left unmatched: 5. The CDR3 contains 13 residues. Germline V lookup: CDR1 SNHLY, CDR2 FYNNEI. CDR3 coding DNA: TGTGCCAGCAATCGAGCGGGAGTCAATGAGCAGTTCTTC. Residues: CASNRAGVNEQFF. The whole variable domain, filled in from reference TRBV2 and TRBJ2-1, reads EPEVTQTPSHQVTQMGQEVILRCVPISNHLYFYWYRQILGQKVEFLVSFYNNEISEKSEIFDDQFSVERPDGSNFTLKIRSTKLEDSAMYFCASNRAGVNEQFFGPGTRLTVL.

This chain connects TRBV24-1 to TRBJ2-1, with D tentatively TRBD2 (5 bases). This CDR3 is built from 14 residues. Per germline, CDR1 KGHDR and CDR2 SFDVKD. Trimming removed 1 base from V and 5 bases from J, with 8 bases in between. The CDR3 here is CATSDFRGNNEQFF. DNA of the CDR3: TGTGCCACCAGTGATTTTCGAGGGAACAATGAGCAGTTCTTC.

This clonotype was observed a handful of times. CDR3: CASTTGGGDTEAFF. Written as DNA, the CDR3 is TGTGCCAGCACTACTGGGGGTGGGGACACTGAAGCTTTCTTT. The J gene is TRBJ1-1, the V gene TRBV6-6, with a weak D call TRBD1 (5 bases). V dropped 7 bases and J dropped 3 bases, with 15 bases sitting between them. Per germline, CDR1 MNHNY and CDR2 SVGAGI (reference sequence). This CDR3 has 14 residues.